These 16 T cell receptor beta chains were sequenced from one sample in a study of blood T cell repertoires in COVID-19. Only in-frame clones appear in the TCRdb table, and some are missing; sequencing was by immunoSEQ multiplex PCR. The table includes around 270,000 clones, approximately 90% detected once. Specimen: peripheral blood. Source of these receptors: a man aged 30 to 45 with acute or convalescent COVID-19.

V is TRBV11-2 and J is TRBJ2-1, with a tentative D call TRBD1 (6 bases). The ends were cut back, 4 bases at V and 8 bases at J, with 9 bases in the middle. Germline-derived CDR1 and CDR2 are SGHAT and FQNNGV. This CDR3 has 12 residues. CDR3 loop: CASSSQGHEQFF. CDR3 sequence (DNA): TGTGCCAGCAGCTCCCAGGGGCATGAGCAGTTCTTC.

The chain combines TRBV24-1 with TRBJ2-2, with TRBD2 matching 9 bases. This CDR3 is 21 amino acids long. The ends lost 0 bases at V and 5 bases at J; junction bases unmatched: 18. Germline values: CDR1 KGHDR, CDR2 SFDVKD. The CDR3 sequence is CATSDLKGGDGGRARTGELFF. For the CDR3, the DNA is TGTGCCACCAGTGATTTGAAAGGGGGCGACGGCGGGAGGGCCCGGACCGGGGAGCTGTTTTTT.

This chain links TRBV11-3 with TRBJ2-5; 11 nucleotides agree with TRBD1. The CDR3 is made up of 15 amino acids. V shed 1 base, J shed 3 bases, and the junction held 1 base outside the gene matches. Per the germline V gene, CDR1 is SGHNT and CDR2 is YENEEA. The CDR3 here is CASSLGTGGEETQYF. For the CDR3, the DNA is TGTGCCAGCAGCTTAGGGACAGGGGGCGAAGAGACCCAGTACTTC.

CDR3 region: CASSLAMGARTGELFF. CDR3 nucleotide sequence: TGTGCCAGCAGCTTGGCTATGGGGGCGCGGACCGGGGAGCTGTTTTTT. The gene calls are TRBV5-6 and TRBJ2-2, with a weak D call TRBD1 (6 bases). V lost 0 bases and J 5 bases, leaving 14 bases between the germline ends. The CDR3 sequence is 16 residues long. From germline, CDR1 is SGHDT and CDR2 YYEEEE.

The CDR3: CASSQVQGAATEAFF. In DNA, the CDR3 is TGCGCCAGCAGCCAAGTCCAGGGGGCGGCCACTGAAGCTTTCTTT. This chain uses TRBV4-1 with TRBJ1-1, with 8 bases lining up with TRBD1. CDR3 length: 15 residues. The V gene end was trimmed by 1 base and the J gene end by 4 bases; junction bases not matched to a gene: 5. Germline lookup yields CDR1 MGHRA and CDR2 YSYEKL.

The chain employs TRBV28 and TRBJ2-7, with a weak D call TRBD1 (6 bases). This CDR3 spans 19 amino acids. Trimming removed 6 bases at V and 1 base at J, with 28 bases between. Germline V gene sequence: CDR1 MDHEN, CDR2 SYDVKM. DNA of the CDR3: TGTGCCAGCAGCTCCAAACACACCGGACAGCGACTTCTATCCTACGAGCAGTACTTC. It translates to CASSSKHTGQRLLSYEQYF. Looking up the rest from reference TRBV28 and TRBJ2-7 gives the full variable domain: DVKVTQSSRYLVKRTGEKVFLECVQDMDHENMFWYRQDPGLGLRLIYFSYDVKMKEKGDIPEGYSVSREKKERFSLILESASTNQTSMYLCASSSKHTGQRLLSYEQYFGPGTRLTVT.

The chain links TRBV6-5 to TRBJ2-7; possibly TRBD2 for D (6 bases). V lost 4 bases, J lost 5 bases, and 18 bases lay in between. Looked up from germline, CDR1 is MNHEY and CDR2 is SVGAGI. The CDR3 length is 15 residues. Written as DNA, the CDR3 is TGTGCCAGCAGTTTGCCCGGGACTTTGGCCCACGAGCAGTACTTC. Residues: CASSLPGTLAHEQYF.

This chain links TRBV27 with TRBJ1-6; no clear D. This CDR3 region has 15 residues. The V end lost 1 base, the J end lost 6 bases, and 10 bases lay between the germline ends. The germline gives CDR1 MNHEY, CDR2 SMNVEV (reference sequence). CDR3 bases: TGTGCCAGCAGTTTATTTTCTGACACTAATTCACCCCTCCACTTT. It encodes CASSLFSDTNSPLHF.

The chain links TRBV20-1 to TRBJ2-7; TRBD1 matches 7 bases. This CDR3 has 15 amino acids. Germline assignment: CDR1 DFQATT and CDR2 SNEGSKA (reference sequence). Trimming took 3 bases from V and 2 from J; bases not matched to a gene: 10. CDR3 coding DNA: TGCAGTGCTAGTTCACCGAGACAGGGTCCCTACGAGCAGTACTTC. Translating it yields CSASSPRQGPYEQYF.

In its sample, this clone was seen once. The chain joins TRBV28 to TRBJ1-4; D might be TRBD1 (5 bases). Germline V gene data show CDR1 as MDHEN and CDR2 as SYDVKM. Deletions cut 6 bases from V and 8 bases from J, with 13 bases between. The CDR3 is 13 amino acids. The CDR3 sequence is CASREGREEKLFF. The CDR3 nucleotides are TGTGCCAGCAGGGAGGGGAGGGAAGAAAAACTGTTTTTT.

V and J are TRBV27 and TRBJ2-4; 7 positions agree with TRBD2. This CDR3 is built from 17 residues. Germline CDR1 is MNHEY and CDR2 is SMNVEV (reference sequence). The V gene end was trimmed by 11 bases and the J gene end by 3 bases; junction bases not matched to a gene: 19. The CDR3 loop reads CAQRSREKFLGKNIQYF. The CDR3 DNA reads as TGTGCCCAGAGATCGCGGGAGAAGTTCTTAGGCAAAAACATTCAGTACTTC.

A few counts support this clone. This chain connects TRBV28 to TRBJ1-5; D is unresolved. V shed 10 bases and J shed 15 bases, with 22 bases lying between them. Germline CDR1 is MDHEN and CDR2 is SYDVKM. The CDR3 spans 12 residues. In nucleotides, the CDR3 is TGTGCCACCGGTACTTTCTTGCCCTCGGGGCATTTT. Its protein product is CATGTFLPSGHF.

This chain connects TRBV28 to TRBJ1-5; 12 bases are shared with TRBD1. Germline lookup yields CDR1 MDHEN and CDR2 SYDVKM. V lost 6 bases and J lost 4; bases outside the gene matches: 7. This CDR3 is built from 16 residues. CDR3 region: CASRPGDRGRNQPQHF. The CDR3 region has the DNA TGTGCCAGCAGGCCCGGGGACAGGGGGCGGAATCAGCCCCAGCATTTT.

This clone is a singleton in its sample. The chain has TRBV4-1 and TRBJ1-5; D not resolved. Trimming removed 1 base from V and 2 bases from J, with 6 bases in between. This CDR3 comprises 14 residues. CDR1 MGHRA and CDR2 YSYEKL come from the germline V gene. The CDR3 loop reads CASSQAGGNQPQHF. In DNA form, the CDR3 reads TGCGCCAGCAGCCAAGCCGGGGGCAATCAGCCCCAGCATTTT.

CDR3 residues: CASSYSEGTEAFF. As DNA, the CDR3 is TGTGCCAGCAGTTACTCCGAGGGAACTGAAGCTTTCTTT. The chain employs TRBV6-5 and TRBJ1-1; no clear D gene. CDR3 length: 13 amino acids. Trimming took 0 bases from V and 5 from J, leaving 7 bases between them. Germline lookup yields CDR1 MNHEY and CDR2 SVGAGI.

The chain combines TRBV25-1 with TRBJ1-3, with D hard to call. The CDR3 contains 12 residues. V was trimmed by 4 bases and J by 3 bases, leaving 4 bases between them. Germline V gene sequence: CDR1 MGHDK, CDR2 SYGVNS. The CDR3: CASSGHGNTIYF. CDR3 in DNA: TGTGCCAGCAGTGGTCATGGAAACACCATATATTTT. Variable domain in full (rest from reference TRBV25-1 and TRBJ1-3): EADIYQTPRYLVIGTGKKITLECSQTMGHDKMYWYQQDPGMELHLIHYSYGVNSTEKGDLSSESTVSRIRTEHFPLTLESARPSHTSQYLCASSGHGNTIYFGEGSWLTVV.